The 13 T cell receptor beta chains listed next were all sequenced from one sample in a study of identical twins. Each CDR3 protein is one row after TCRdb ran MiXCR on the 5' RACE reads. The sample comprises about 190,000 distinct CDR3 sequences, approximately 15% of which are singletons, and 40% rests with the top ten. The same specimen was also included in a second study, on T cells expressing NK-cell markers.

The sample taken for sequencing was CD8+ T cells sorted from blood. These receptors were taken from a woman between 18 and 30 years old in good health.

The chain couples TRBV6-2 or TRBV6-3 to TRBJ2-1; 11 nucleotides line up with TRBD2. Germline V gene sequence: CDR1 MNHEY, CDR2 SVGEGT. Germline trimming cut 2 bases from V and 13 bases from J; bases unmatched to any gene: 7. The CDR3 length is 14 residues. The chain's CDR3 is CASSYGFSGGAQFF. CDR3 bases: TGTGCCAGCAGTTACGGGTTTAGCGGGGGGGCTCAGTTCTTC.

The J gene is TRBJ2-3, the V gene TRBV27; 7 positions match TRBD2. V lost 0 bases and J lost 1; bases outside the gene matches: 4. The V gene's germline CDR1 is MNHEY and CDR2 SMNVEV (reference sequence). This CDR3 is built from 16 residues. CDR3 bases: TGTGCCAGCAGTTTATCTAGTAGCGGGCGCACAGATACGCAGTATTTT. Translating it yields CASSLSSSGRTDTQYF.

This clonotype was seen a handful of times. V is TRBV27 and J is TRBJ2-7, with 10 bases matching TRBD1. V was clipped by 6 bases and J by 3 bases; unmatched bases: 11. Germline lookup yields CDR1 MNHEY and CDR2 SMNVEV (reference sequence). CDR3 size: 16 residues. The CDR3 spells CASSTIIGTGVYEQYF. CDR3 in DNA: TGTGCCAGCAGCACCATTATAGGGACAGGGGTCTACGAGCAGTACTTC.

This chain links TRBV5-1 with TRBJ1-1, with D uncertain. The CDR3 spans 11 residues. Germline CDR1 and CDR2: SGHRS and YFSETQ. V was trimmed by 6 bases and J by 4 bases, leaving 7 bases between them. CDR3 region: CASTFGTEAFF. CDR3 nucleotide sequence: TGCGCCAGCACTTTTGGCACTGAAGCTTTCTTT.

This clonotype showed up just a few times. This CDR3 reads CASRHTDTQYF. The CDR3 DNA sequence: TGTGCCAGCAGGCATACAGATACGCAGTATTTT. The V gene is TRBV12-3 or TRBV12-4, the J gene TRBJ2-3; no definite D call. V was cut by 6 bases and J by 3 bases, with 4 bases left in between. The CDR3 spans 11 residues.

This clonotype showed up many times. The V call is TRBV19, the J call TRBJ2-1; 8 bases are shared with TRBD1. This CDR3 has 14 amino acids. J gave up 7 bases and V 6 bases, and 8 bases lay outside the gene matches. Germline V CDR1 and CDR2: LNHDA, SQIVND (reference sequence). The CDR3 loop reads CASSRADRVNEQFF. DNA for the CDR3: TGTGCCAGTAGCCGGGCGGACAGGGTAAATGAGCAGTTCTTC.

This clonotype has only a few counts. The chain links TRBV3-1 to TRBJ1-1; D not resolved. Per germline, CDR1 LGHDT and CDR2 YNNKEL (reference sequence). V gave up 4 bases and J gave up 0 bases, with 6 bases separating them. The CDR3 is made up of 13 amino acids. DNA for the CDR3: TGTGCCAGCAGCCCCCCCCTGAACACTGAAGCTTTCTTT. Translated: CASSPPLNTEAFF.

This clonotype occurred a few times. The genes are TRBV20-1 and TRBJ2-7, with 13 positions matching TRBD2. J was trimmed by 7 bases and V by 6 bases; bases with no gene match: 3. Per the germline V gene, CDR1 is DFQATT and CDR2 is SNEGSKA (reference sequence). The CDR3 is made up of 12 amino acids. In DNA, the CDR3 is TGCAGTGCGGGACTAGCGGGAAGGGAGCAGTACTTC. It specifies CSAGLAGREQYF.

In this sample, this clonotype turned up a few times. One end of the junction varies from germline; a read error may be responsible. The chain combines TRBV12-3 or TRBV12-4 with TRBJ1-2; 7 bases match TRBD1. The CDR3 is 11 amino acids. The CDR3 sequence: CATDRDYDYTF. The CDR3 DNA reads TGTGCCACCGACAGGGATTATGACTACACCTTC.

This clonotype was seen more than once but under ten times. V and J are TRBV7-9 and TRBJ2-7; D is tentatively TRBD1 or TRBD2 (5 bases each). Germline assignment: CDR1 SEHNR and CDR2 FQNEAQ (reference sequence). The CDR3 runs 15 residues. V was clipped by 3 bases and J by 5 bases, with 17 bases between them. The CDR3 sequence: CASSLRAGTPHEQYF. DNA of the CDR3: TGTGCCAGCAGCTTGAGGGCTGGGACCCCCCACGAGCAGTACTTC.

The chain links TRBV12-5 to TRBJ2-1, with TRBD2 matching over 8 bases. CDR3 length: 12 residues. Germline-derived CDR1 and CDR2 are LGHNT and FRNRAP. CDR3 loop: CVTGGDYNEQFF. As DNA, the CDR3 is TGTGTTACCGGGGGGGACTACAATGAGCAGTTCTTC.

This clonotype was observed a few times. This chain uses TRBV10-3 with TRBJ1-1; TRBD1 might be the D (5 bases). The CDR3 is 15 amino acids. Germline V gene lookup returns CDR1 ENHRY and CDR2 SYGVKD. The V gene lost 3 bases and the J gene lost 6 bases, with 17 bases spanning the gap. Here the CDR3 reads CAISDVSLVGAEAFF. DNA of the CDR3: TGTGCCATCAGTGATGTCAGTTTGGTAGGGGCTGAAGCTTTCTTT.

This clonotype was seen more than once but under ten times. This rearrangement joins TRBV4-2 to TRBJ1-1; D unclear. The germline V and J ends were trimmed by 4 bases and 5 bases, with 14 bases remaining between them. This CDR3 spans 14 amino acids. The germline V gene has CDR1 LGHNA and CDR2 YNFKEQ. For the CDR3, the DNA is TGTGCCAGCAGCCCTCCCGGTTTTGGGACTGAAGCTTTCTTT. This codes for CASSPPGFGTEAFF.